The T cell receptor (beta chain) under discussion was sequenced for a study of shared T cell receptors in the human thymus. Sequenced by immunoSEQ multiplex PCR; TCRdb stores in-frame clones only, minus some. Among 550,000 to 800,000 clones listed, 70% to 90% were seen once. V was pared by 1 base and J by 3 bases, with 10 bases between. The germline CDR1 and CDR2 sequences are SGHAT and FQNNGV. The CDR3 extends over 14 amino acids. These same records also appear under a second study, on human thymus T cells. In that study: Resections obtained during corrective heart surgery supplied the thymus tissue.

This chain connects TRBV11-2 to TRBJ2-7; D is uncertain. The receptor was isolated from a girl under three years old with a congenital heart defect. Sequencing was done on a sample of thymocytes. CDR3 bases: TGTGCCAGCAGCTTAGTTGCCCCAGTCTACGAGCAGTACTTC. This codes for CASSLVAPVYEQYF.